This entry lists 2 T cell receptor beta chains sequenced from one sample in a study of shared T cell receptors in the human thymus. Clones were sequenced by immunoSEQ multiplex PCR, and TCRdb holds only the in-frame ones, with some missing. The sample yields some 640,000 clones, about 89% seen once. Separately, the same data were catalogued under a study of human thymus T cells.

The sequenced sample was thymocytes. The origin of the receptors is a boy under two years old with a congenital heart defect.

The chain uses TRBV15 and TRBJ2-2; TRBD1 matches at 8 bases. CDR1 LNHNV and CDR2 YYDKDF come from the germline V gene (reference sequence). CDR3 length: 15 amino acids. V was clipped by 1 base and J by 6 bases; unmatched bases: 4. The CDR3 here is CATSRGRGLAGELFF. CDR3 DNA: TGTGCCACCAGCAGAGGCAGGGGGCTCGCCGGGGAGCTGTTTTTT.

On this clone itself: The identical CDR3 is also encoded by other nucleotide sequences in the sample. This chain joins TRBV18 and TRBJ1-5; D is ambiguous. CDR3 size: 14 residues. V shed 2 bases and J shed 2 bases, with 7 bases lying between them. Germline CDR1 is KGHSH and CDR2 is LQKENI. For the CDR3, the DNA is TGTGCCAGCTCACCAGGTTCGGGCAATCAGCCCCAGCATTTT. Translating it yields CASSPGSGNQPQHF.